The 4 T cell receptor beta chains below were found in one sample sequenced in a study of blood T cell repertoires in COVID-19. Method: immunoSEQ multiplex PCR; TCRdb's copy keeps in-frame clones and lacks some. The sample has approximately 210,000 clones, around four fifths seen once. The material sequenced was peripheral blood. Source of these receptors: a man aged 25-45 years with active or convalescent COVID-19.

The chain recombines TRBV6-5 with TRBJ2-3; weak D call: TRBD2 (6 bases). This CDR3 comprises 15 residues. The germline CDR1 and CDR2 sequences are MNHEY and SVGAGI. V lost 7 bases and J lost 8, with 22 bases in between. CDR3 loop: CASTNPGASRATQYF. The CDR3 DNA reads as TGTGCCAGCACTAACCCGGGAGCAAGCCGTGCTACGCAGTATTTT.

V gene TRBV15 combines with J gene TRBJ2-7; tentative D call: TRBD2 (6 bases). Trimming removed 8 bases at V and 5 bases at J, with 16 bases between. The germline V gene has CDR1 LNHNV and CDR2 YYDKDF (reference sequence). There are 13 residues in the CDR3. This CDR3 reads CATLPLGGNEQYF. The CDR3 DNA follows: TGTGCCACCCTACCCCTGGGGGGTAACGAGCAGTACTTC. Full variable domain (missing parts from reference TRBV15 and TRBJ2-7): DAMVIQNPRYQVTQFGKPVTLSCSQTLNHNVMYWYQQKSSQAPKLLFHYYDKDFNNEADTPDNFQSRRPNTSFCFLDIRSPGLGDTAMYLCATLPLGGNEQYFGPGTRLTVT.

The CDR3 DNA sequence: TGTGCCAGCAGTCTCGGGGGGGCCGACACCATATATTTT. Translated: CASSLGGADTIYF. V and J are TRBV28 and TRBJ1-3; TRBD1 is a possible D gene (6 bases). This CDR3 spans 13 amino acids. Germline V lookup: CDR1 MDHEN, CDR2 SYDVKM. The germline V and J ends were trimmed by 5 bases and 8 bases, with 13 bases remaining between them. Filled out from reference TRBV28 and TRBJ1-3, the complete variable domain reads DVKVTQSSRYLVKRTGEKVFLECVQDMDHENMFWYRQDPGLGLRLIYFSYDVKMKEKGDIPEGYSVSREKKERFSLILESASTNQTSMYLCASSLGGADTIYFGEGSWLTVV.

This chain connects TRBV5-4 to TRBJ2-7, with TRBD1 identical over 8 bases. Germline CDR1 is SGHNT and CDR2 is YYREEE (reference sequence). After removal of 5 bases from V and 4 bases from J, the junction contained 8 bases not matched to a gene. The CDR3 has 14 amino acids. The CDR3, as DNA: TGTGCCAGCAGTTCTGGACAGGGTGCTTACGAGCAGTACTTC. This translates into CASSSGQGAYEQYF.